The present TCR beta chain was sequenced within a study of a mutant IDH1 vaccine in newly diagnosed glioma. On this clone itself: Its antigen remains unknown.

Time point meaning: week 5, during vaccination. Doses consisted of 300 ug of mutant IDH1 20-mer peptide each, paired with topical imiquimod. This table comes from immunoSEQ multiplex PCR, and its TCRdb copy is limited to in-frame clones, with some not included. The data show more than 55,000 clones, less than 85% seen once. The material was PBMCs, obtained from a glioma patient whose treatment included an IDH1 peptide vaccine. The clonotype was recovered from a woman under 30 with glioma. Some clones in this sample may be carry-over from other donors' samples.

This CDR3 reads CSVDRQADNYGYTF. The CDR3 coding sequence is TGCAGCGTTGATCGACAGGCGGATAACTATGGCTACACCTTC. The chain carries TRBV29-1 and TRBJ1-2, with a weak D call TRBD1 (6 bases). Trimming cost V 3 bases and J 1 base, with 12 bases left between them. The CDR3 runs to 14 residues. CDR1 and CDR2 (germline): SQVTM, ANQGSEA.